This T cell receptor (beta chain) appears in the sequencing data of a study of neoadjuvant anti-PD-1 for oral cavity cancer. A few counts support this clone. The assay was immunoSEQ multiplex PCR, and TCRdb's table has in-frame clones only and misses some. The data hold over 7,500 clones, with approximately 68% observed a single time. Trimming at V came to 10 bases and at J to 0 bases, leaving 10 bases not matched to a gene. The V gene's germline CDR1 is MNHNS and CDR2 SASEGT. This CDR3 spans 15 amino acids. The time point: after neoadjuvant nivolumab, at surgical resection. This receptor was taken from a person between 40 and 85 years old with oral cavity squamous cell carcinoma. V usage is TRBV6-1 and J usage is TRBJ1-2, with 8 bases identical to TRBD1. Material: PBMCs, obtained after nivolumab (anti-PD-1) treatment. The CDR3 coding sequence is TGTGCCATTACAGGGGGACCTTTGGCTAACTATGGCTACACCTTC. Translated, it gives CAITGGPLANYGYTF.